A single sample gave rise to the 5 T cell receptor beta chains below, sequenced in a study of CD8 T cells in Susac syndrome. With random hexamers, about 0.5 to 1 ug RNA was reverse transcribed. TCRdb reprocessed the immunoSEQ multiplex PCR reads with MiXCR, giving one entry per CDR3 protein. The repertoire consists of around 150,000 distinct CDR3 sequences, with about 95% occurring once and the leading ten covering over 0.1%. The material sequenced was CD4+ T cells from PBMCs. The receptors derive from a human donor with multiple sclerosis.

The chain couples TRBV7-8 to TRBJ1-5, with 8 bases identical to TRBD1. Germline V gene sequence: CDR1 SGHVS, CDR2 FQNEAQ. Trimming at V came to 4 bases and at J to 2 bases, leaving 10 bases not matched to a gene. The CDR3 has 17 residues. Written as DNA, the CDR3 is TGTGCCAGCAGCTCGACAGGGGCCCAACGAGGCAATCAGCCCCAGCATTTT. Its protein product is CASSSTGAQRGNQPQHF. Filled out from reference TRBV7-8 and TRBJ1-5, the complete variable domain reads GAGVSQSPRYKVAKRGQDVALRCDPISGHVSLFWYQQALGQGPEFLTYFQNEAQLDKSGLPSDRFFAERPEGSVSTLKIQRTQQEDSAVYLCASSSTGAQRGNQPQHFGDGTRLSIL.

The chain uses TRBV12-3 or TRBV12-4 and TRBJ2-7; possibly TRBD2 for D (6 bases). There are 16 residues in the CDR3. With 6 bases removed from V and 0 bases from J, the gap between germline ends came to 18 bases. CDR3 DNA: TGTGCCAGCAGCCGGCCGGAGGGGTCTGGCTCCTACGAGCAGTACTTC. Amino acid sequence: CASSRPEGSGSYEQYF.

V usage is TRBV5-1 and J usage is TRBJ2-7; D ambiguous. The CDR3 runs to 12 residues. The V and J ends lost 5 bases and 3 bases respectively, with 9 bases between them. The germline gives CDR1 SGHRS, CDR2 YFSETQ. In DNA, the CDR3 is TGCGCCAGCAGTGGCAGCGACTACGAGCAGTACTTC. Its protein is CASSGSDYEQYF.

This sequence joins TRBV29-1 and TRBJ2-1; D is uncertain. Germline CDR1 is SQVTM and CDR2 is ANQGSEA. The CDR3 consists of 14 residues. Trimming took off 5 bases at V and 1 base at J, with 12 bases between the two ends. CDR3 residues: CSVPTRVSYNEQFF. CDR3 DNA: TGCAGCGTTCCAACTCGAGTTTCCTACAATGAGCAGTTCTTC.

The chain joins TRBV12-3 or TRBV12-4 to TRBJ2-7; perhaps TRBD2 as D (6 bases). The V end was cut by 2 bases, the J end by 0 bases, with 11 bases between. The CDR3 extends over 15 amino acids. CDR3 protein: CASSLSGGSSYEQYF. DNA of the CDR3: TGTGCCAGCAGTTTATCCGGGGGAAGCTCCTACGAGCAGTACTTC.